The source of this T cell receptor beta chain is a study of Graves' ophthalmopathy and Graves' hyperthyroidism. Points from the study as a whole: Sensitivity reached roughly 70% and specificity approximately 72% when the model predicted ophthalmopathy progression.

Transcripts of RNA were the source for amplifying TCR beta CDR3 regions. Second-round multiplex PCR came after first-round RT-PCR with HTBI primers. One entry per CDR3 protein, called by TCRdb with MiXCR from the multiplex PCR reads. The sample has over a million distinct CDR3 sequences, about 38% seen once. The V and J ends lost 5 bases and 4 bases respectively, with 8 bases between them. Germline CDR1 SEHNR, CDR2 FQNEAQ (reference sequence). The CDR3 spans 12 residues. This clonotype was observed many times. Its antigen is not identified. A much more abundant neighbour one base away suggests this may be a read error. The evidence that diagnosis relied on was clinical symptoms, serum thyroxine, TRAb, thyroid ultrasound and orbital computed tomography.

Sequencing was carried out using peripheral blood or thyroid tissue (not recorded which). The V call is TRBV7-9, the J call TRBJ1-2; D remains unclear. This sequence originates from an adult man with Graves' hyperthyroidism. CDR3 nucleotide sequence: TGTGCCAGCAGCCAAGAGATCTATGGCTACACCTTC. Translated: CASSQEIYGYTF.